This TCR beta chain is drawn from a study of identical twins. Study-wide results and caveats: Fewer insertions marked abundant cord blood beta clonotypes; young adult naive trended weakly, memory not at all.

In every case, the donor was a healthy Caucasian. TCRdb fed the 5' RACE reads into MiXCR, producing one record per CDR3 protein. The sample lists around 650,000 distinct CDR3 sequences; about 7% were seen once. This clonotype showed up just a few times. The antigen remains unidentified. CDR3 length: 13 residues. Trimming left V 3 bases short and J 5 bases short, with 11 bases between. This same sample was also taken into another study, of yellow fever vaccine responses in identical twins.

Sequencing was done on a sample of PBMCs. The J gene is TRBJ2-7, the V gene TRBV12-3 or TRBV12-4; D not resolved. The TCR was taken from a woman aged 18 to 35 in good health. CDR3 bases: TGTGCCAGCAGTTTTGGCGATTTTAACGAGCAGTACTTC. Amino acids: CASSFGDFNEQYF.